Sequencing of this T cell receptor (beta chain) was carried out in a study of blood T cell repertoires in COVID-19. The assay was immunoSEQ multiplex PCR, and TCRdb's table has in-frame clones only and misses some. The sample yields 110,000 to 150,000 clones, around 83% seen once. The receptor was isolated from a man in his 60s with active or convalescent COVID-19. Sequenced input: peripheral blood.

CDR3 residues: CASSWGRATWALSSGANVLTF. Here the CDR3 DNA reads TGCGCCAGCAGCTGGGGGAGGGCGACTTGGGCCTTGAGCTCTGGGGCCAACGTCCTGACTTTC. The V gene is TRBV5-1, the J gene TRBJ2-6, with 7 bases that match TRBD2. V lost 3 bases to trimming and J lost 0 bases; unmatched junction nucleotides: 18. The germline gives CDR1 SGHRS, CDR2 YFSETQ. The CDR3 consists of 21 residues.